This is a list of T cell receptor beta chains from one sample in a study of blood T cell repertoires in COVID-19. Clones were read by immunoSEQ multiplex PCR, and TCRdb kept only the in-frame ones, dropping some. Of some 69,000 clones in the sample, nearly 90% were seen once. The sequencing input was peripheral blood. These TCRs come from a woman in her 50s with active COVID-19. CDR3s include the opening cysteine and the closing phenylalanine or tryptophan. A D gene is named only where the DNA matches it firmly. Expanded clones get a size class; other rows say once, few or many, or leave the size out.

size: NA
V: TRBV2
D: NA
J: TRBJ1-2
DNA: TGTGCCAGCAGTGAAGCGGGGGGGCTTGCCGATGGCTACACCTTC
CDR3: CASSEAGGLADGYTF

size: NA
V: TRBV12-5
D: TRBD1
J: TRBJ1-1
DNA: TGTGCTAGTGGTTTGCCGGCCTACAGGGGCGGGACTGAAGCTTTCTTT
CDR3: CASGLPAYRGGTEAFF

size: NA
V: TRBV6-1
D: TRBD2
J: TRBJ2-1
DNA: TGTGCCAGCAGTGAAACCCCGGGACTAGCGGGAGGCACCAGCTCCTACAATGAGCAGTTCTTC
CDR3: CASSETPGLAGGTSSYNEQFF

size: NA
V: TRBV4-2
D: TRBD2
J: TRBJ2-1
DNA: TGTGCCAGCAGCCCCCACGGGGAGGGTACAAGTGAGCAGTTCTTC
CDR3: CASSPHGEGTSEQFF

size: NA
V: TRBV7-8
D: TRBD2
J: TRBJ2-1
DNA: TGTGCCAGCAGCTTAATCCCCCTACTAGCGGGAGTAGACAATGAGCAGTTCTTC
CDR3: CASSLIPLLAGVDNEQFF

size: NA
V: TRBV19
D: NA
J: TRBJ2-7
DNA: TGTGCCAGTAGTATTCGAGTCACCCCCTACGAGCAGTACTTC
CDR3: CASSIRVTPYEQYF

size: NA
V: TRBV28
D: NA
J: TRBJ2-5
DNA: TGTGCCAGCAGTTCCGCCACCGCACTAGTCAGCGGAGAGACCCAGTACTTC
CDR3: CASSSATALVSGETQYF

size: few
V: TRBV6-5
D: NA
J: TRBJ1-6
DNA: TGTGCCAGCAGTTACGGGAGGGGACCTCATAATTCACCCCTCCACTTT
CDR3: CASSYGRGPHNSPLHF

size: NA
V: TRBV4-1
D: TRBD1
J: TRBJ1-4
DNA: TGCGCCAGCAGCCGGGCCCTGACAGGGACGTATGAAAAACTGTTTTTT
CDR3: CASSRALTGTYEKLFF

size: few
V: TRBV11-3
D: NA
J: TRBJ2-4
DNA: TGTGCCAGCAGCTCCTACAGGGAGAAAAACATTCAGTACTTC
CDR3: CASSSYREKNIQYF

size: once
V: TRBV2
D: NA
J: TRBJ1-1
DNA: TGTGCCAGCAGAGCCCTAAACACTGAAGCTTTCTTT
CDR3: CASRALNTEAFF

size: NA
V: TRBV3-1/TRBV3-2
D: TRBD2
J: TRBJ2-2
DNA: TGTGCCAGCAGCCGAATGACTAGCGGGAGGACCGGGGAGCTGTTTTTT
CDR3: CASSRMTSGRTGELFF

size: NA
V: TRBV9
D: NA
J: TRBJ1-1
DNA: TGTGCCAGCAGCGCCCCTCGCCGGGCTGAAGCTTTCTTT
CDR3: CASSAPRRAEAFF

size: NA
V: TRBV3-1/TRBV3-2
D: NA
J: TRBJ2-7
DNA: TGTGCCAGCTCCTCAGGACATGAGCAGTACTTC
CDR3: CASSSGHEQYF

size: NA
V: TRBV28
D: TRBD2
J: TRBJ2-7
DNA: TGTGCCAGCAGTACCACGACTAGCGGGAAGACTATATCCTACGAGCAGTACTTC
CDR3: CASSTTTSGKTISYEQYF

size: NA
V: TRBV10-2
D: NA
J: TRBJ2-7
DNA: TGCGCCAGCAGTGATCTGGGGGGGCCGAGGAACGAGCAGTACTTC
CDR3: CASSDLGGPRNEQYF

size: NA
V: TRBV5-1
D: TRBD2
J: TRBJ2-7
DNA: TGCGCCAGCAGCTTGGGCAGCGGGAGGGCCGAGCAGTACTTC
CDR3: CASSLGSGRAEQYF

size: NA
V: TRBV5-1
D: TRBD1
J: TRBJ1-1
DNA: TGCGCCAGCAGCGGGGGGACAGAGAACACTGAAGCTTTCTTT
CDR3: CASSGGTENTEAFF

size: NA
V: TRBV19
D: NA
J: TRBJ1-1
DNA: TGTGCCAGTAACCGACAGAATTTGAACACTGAAGCTTTCTTT
CDR3: CASNRQNLNTEAFF

size: NA
V: TRBV6-6
D: NA
J: TRBJ2-7
DNA: TGTGCCAGCAGTCCGGTTAGCAGGGGCGAGCAGTACTTC
CDR3: CASSPVSRGEQYF

size: few
V: TRBV19
D: NA
J: TRBJ1-5
DNA: TGTGCCAGTAGTCAGCAGGGCCCCAATCAGCCCCAGCATTTT
CDR3: CASSQQGPNQPQHF

size: NA
V: TRBV7-9
D: TRBD1
J: TRBJ2-2
DNA: TGTGCCAGCAGCTCTCCGGGACAGGGGACCCCCGGGGAGCTGTTTTTT
CDR3: CASSSPGQGTPGELFF

size: NA
V: TRBV9
D: TRBD2
J: TRBJ2-1
DNA: TGTGCCAGCAGCGTAACTATAGCGGGAGGGCCCGATGAGCAGTTCTTC
CDR3: CASSVTIAGGPDEQFF

size: few
V: TRBV10-1
D: NA
J: TRBJ1-5
DNA: TGCGCCAGCCTCTATCAGCCCCAGCATTTT
CDR3: CASLYQPQHF

size: NA
V: TRBV3-1/TRBV3-2
D: NA
J: TRBJ2-1
DNA: TGTGCCAGCAGCCAAGATTCTCTGAGAGGGGGTCACAATGAGCAGTTCTTC
CDR3: CASSQDSLRGGHNEQFF

size: NA
V: TRBV5-1
D: TRBD1
J: TRBJ2-7
DNA: TGCGCCAGCAGCTTGGAGGGACAGACCTACGAGCAGTACTTC
CDR3: CASSLEGQTYEQYF

size: NA
V: TRBV5-1
D: TRBD1
J: TRBJ2-3
DNA: TGCGCCAGCAGCAAGACAGGGGCCGATACGCAGTATTTT
CDR3: CASSKTGADTQYF

size: NA
V: TRBV19
D: TRBD2
J: TRBJ2-3
DNA: TGTGCCAGTAGTATGGCGGGAGCAAGGAGAGATACGCAGTATTTT
CDR3: CASSMAGARRDTQYF

size: once
V: TRBV19
D: TRBD1
J: TRBJ2-1
DNA: TGTGCCAGTAGTCCAGACAGGGTAGGGGTCAATGAGCAGTTCTTC
CDR3: CASSPDRVGVNEQFF

size: NA
V: TRBV5-1
D: NA
J: TRBJ1-6
DNA: TGCGCCAGCAGCTCCGTGGGAGGGGATGTTGATTCACCCCTCCACTTT
CDR3: CASSSVGGDVDSPLHF

size: once
V: TRBV7-6
D: TRBD2
J: TRBJ2-7
DNA: TGTGCCAGCAGCTTAGAATGGGAGCGGGAGGACGAGCAGTACTTC
CDR3: CASSLEWEREDEQYF

size: NA
V: TRBV18
D: NA
J: TRBJ2-1
DNA: TGTGCCAGCTCCCGGCGTGGGGGGACGAACAATGAGCAGTTCTTC
CDR3: CASSRRGGTNNEQFF

size: once
V: TRBV7-9
D: TRBD1
J: TRBJ2-5
DNA: TGTGCCAGCAGCTTAGTTGGGACACGGGGACAGGAGACCCAGTACTTC
CDR3: CASSLVGTRGQETQYF

size: NA
V: TRBV10-3
D: TRBD2
J: TRBJ2-5
DNA: TGTGCCATCAGTGAGTCGAGGACTAGCGGGTACCAAGAGACCCAGTACTTC
CDR3: CAISESRTSGYQETQYF

size: NA
V: TRBV7-7
D: NA
J: TRBJ2-5
DNA: TGTGCTAGCAGCTTAGGGGCGGGAACGGAGACCCAGTACTTC
CDR3: CASSLGAGTETQYF

size: NA
V: TRBV12-3/TRBV12-4
D: NA
J: TRBJ1-1
DNA: TGTGCCAGCAGTTTTGGGGGCTACACTGAAGCTTTCTTT
CDR3: CASSFGGYTEAFF

size: NA
V: TRBV25-1
D: NA
J: TRBJ2-1
DNA: TGTGCCAGCAGTGACCCCCGGGAGTCCTACAATGAGCAGTTCTTC
CDR3: CASSDPRESYNEQFF

size: NA
V: TRBV5-1
D: NA
J: TRBJ2-5
DNA: TGCGCCAGCAGCTTGGCCGGACTTGGGGAGACCCAGTACTTC
CDR3: CASSLAGLGETQYF

size: once
V: TRBV9
D: TRBD2
J: TRBJ2-1
DNA: TGTGCCAGCAGCGTCGGCGGGGGACCCCTTTACAATGAGCAGTTCTTC
CDR3: CASSVGGGPLYNEQFF

size: NA
V: TRBV18
D: TRBD1
J: TRBJ2-2
DNA: TGTGCCAGCTCATGGGGACAGGACGGGGAGCTGTTTTTT
CDR3: CASSWGQDGELFF

size: NA
V: TRBV19
D: TRBD1
J: TRBJ1-2
DNA: TGTGCCAGTAGTAGATTACAGGGGGCTTACGTCTATGGCTACACCTTC
CDR3: CASSRLQGAYVYGYTF

size: NA
V: TRBV10-1
D: NA
J: TRBJ2-1
DNA: TGCGCCAGCAGTGAGTCGGGGAGCTCCTACAATGAGCAGTTCTTC
CDR3: CASSESGSSYNEQFF

size: NA
V: TRBV5-1
D: NA
J: TRBJ2-1
DNA: TGCGCCAGCAGCTTCTGGAGGGAGTACAATGAGCAGTTCTTC
CDR3: CASSFWREYNEQFF

size: few
V: TRBV10-3
D: TRBD1
J: TRBJ1-5
DNA: TGTGCCATCAGTGCCGGGACAGGGGTGAGTCAGCCCCAGCATTTT
CDR3: CAISAGTGVSQPQHF

size: NA
V: TRBV7-8
D: NA
J: TRBJ2-3
DNA: TGTGCCAGCAGCTTAAGTTCGGCGGGAAGCACAGATACGCAGTATTTT
CDR3: CASSLSSAGSTDTQYF

size: NA
V: TRBV4-1
D: NA
J: TRBJ2-3
DNA: TGCGCCAGCAGCCAAGTCGCAGGGTTTAACACAGATACGCAGTATTTT
CDR3: CASSQVAGFNTDTQYF

size: NA
V: TRBV6-6
D: TRBD1
J: TRBJ1-1
DNA: TGTGCCAGCAGCGACAGGGGAGTCGGCACTGAAGCTTTCTTT
CDR3: CASSDRGVGTEAFF

size: once
V: TRBV5-1
D: NA
J: TRBJ2-5
DNA: TGCGCCAGCAGCTTGGTACGAGGGGGACAAGAGACCCAGTACTTC
CDR3: CASSLVRGGQETQYF

size: once
V: TRBV6-5
D: NA
J: TRBJ2-7
DNA: TGTGCCAGCAGTTACGGGACAAAACTCTCCTACGAGCAGTACTTC
CDR3: CASSYGTKLSYEQYF

size: NA
V: TRBV5-1
D: TRBD2
J: TRBJ2-1
DNA: TGCGCCAGCAGCTTGTCCCTTAGCGGGAGGGACGAGCAGTTCTTC
CDR3: CASSLSLSGRDEQFF

size: NA
V: TRBV30
D: TRBD2
J: TRBJ2-7
DNA: TGTGCCTCGACCGGGACTAGCGGCTACGAGCAGTACTTC
CDR3: CASTGTSGYEQYF

size: NA
V: TRBV14
D: TRBD2
J: TRBJ2-1
DNA: TGTGCCAGCAGCCCGGCGGGAGGAAGCTCCTACAATGAGCAGTTCTTC
CDR3: CASSPAGGSSYNEQFF

size: NA
V: TRBV6-1
D: TRBD1
J: TRBJ2-5
DNA: TGTGCCAGCAGTGCAACTACCGGGACAGGGGGCTCCCCGTACCAAGAGACCCAGTACTTC
CDR3: CASSATTGTGGSPYQETQYF

size: NA
V: TRBV6-5
D: NA
J: TRBJ2-2
DNA: TGTGCCAGCAGGGAGGGCATCCGACTCACCGGGGAGCTGTTTTTT
CDR3: CASREGIRLTGELFF

size: once
V: TRBV15
D: NA
J: TRBJ2-1
DNA: TGTGCCACCAGCAGAGAGGGTAAGCCTAGCTCCTACAATGAGCAGTTCTTC
CDR3: CATSREGKPSSYNEQFF

size: NA
V: TRBV28
D: TRBD1
J: TRBJ1-1
DNA: TGTGCCAGCAGTTTAGGACAGGGGGAAGCTTTCTTT
CDR3: CASSLGQGEAFF

size: NA
V: TRBV4-1
D: NA
J: TRBJ1-5
DNA: TGCGCCAGCAGCCAAGTCTTTCTGAGCAATCAGCCCCAGCATTTT
CDR3: CASSQVFLSNQPQHF